This is a list of T cell receptor beta chains from one sample in a study of blood T cells in healthy people across ages. TCRdb reprocessed the 5' RACE reads via MiXCR and lists one record per CDR3 protein. Here the sample spans around 2 million distinct CDR3 sequences, about 39% being singletons. Material for sequencing was blood. These receptors originate from a human donor in good health. Each CDR3 is given with its conserved first and last residue. A D gene is named only where the DNA matches it firmly. Clone size appears in some rows only: once, few, many, or a class for an expanded clone.

j_call clone_size d_call v_call cdr3_nt cdr3_aa
TRBJ2-5 few TRBD2 TRBV20-1 TGCAGTGCTAGAGGGGCTAGCGGAAACCAAGAGACCCAGTACTTC CSARGASGNQETQYF
TRBJ1-2 - - TRBV12-3/TRBV12-4 TGTGCCAGCAGTTCAGAGGAGGGATATGGCTACACCTTC CASSSEEGYGYTF
TRBJ2-7 - - TRBV4-2 TGTGCCAGCAGCCAAGGTGCGCAGGGGTACGAGCAGTACTTC CASSQGAQGYEQYF
TRBJ2-1 - - TRBV3-1 TGTGCCAGCAGCCAAGATACAGGGAGATACAATGAGCAGTTCTTC CASSQDTGRYNEQFF
TRBJ1-1 - - TRBV2 TGTGCCAGCAGTGAAGGGACAGTAAACACTGAAGCTTTCTTT CASSEGTVNTEAFF
TRBJ2-5 - - TRBV24-1 TGTGCCACCAGTGACCTCCGGACGGCAGAAGAGACCCAGTACTTC CATSDLRTAEETQYF
TRBJ2-7 few TRBD2 TRBV6-5 TGTGCCAGCAGTTATCACGTAGCGGGGGCCTCCTACGAGCAGTACTTC CASSYHVAGASYEQYF
TRBJ2-3 - TRBD1 TRBV28 TGTGCCAGCAGTTTTTTGAGACAGGGCCCAGATACGCAGTATTTT CASSFLRQGPDTQYF
TRBJ2-7 - - TRBV15 TGTGCCACCAGCGCAGGGGGGCCTTACGAGCAGTACTTC CATSAGGPYEQYF
TRBJ2-2 - TRBD1 TRBV6-5 TGTGCCAGCAGTTTCGTGATTGGACAGGGAAGTTGGGCCGGGGAGCTGTTTTTT CASSFVIGQGSWAGELFF
TRBJ1-2 - TRBD1 TRBV7-9 TGTGCCAGCAGCTTATCGTCCAAAGGGACAGGGTGGGATGGCTACACCTTC CASSLSSKGTGWDGYTF
TRBJ2-4 - TRBD1 TRBV20-1 TGCAGTGCCCAATACCGACAGGGTGCCAAAAACATTCAGTACTTC CSAQYRQGAKNIQYF
TRBJ1-3 few - TRBV9 TGTGCCAGCAGCGTAACCGCTGACCCCCGACGACCCATATATTTT CASSVTADPRRPIYF
TRBJ1-2 - TRBD1 TRBV12-3/TRBV12-4 TGTGCCAGCAGTTTATCACAGGGGACGTATGGCTACACCTTC CASSLSQGTYGYTF
TRBJ2-1 - - TRBV20-1 TGCAGTGCCACAGTTAGCTCCTACAATGAGCAGTTCTTC CSATVSSYNEQFF
TRBJ2-1 - - TRBV11-2 TGTGCCAGCAGCTCTATTTCGGGCCGTAATGAGCAGTTCTTC CASSSISGRNEQFF
TRBJ2-3 - - TRBV20-1 TGCAGTGCTCCCCTTTCAGATACGCAGTATTTT CSAPLSDTQYF
TRBJ2-2 - - TRBV7-2 TGTGCCAGCAAAGGGGGGGATACCGGGGAGCTGTTTTTT CASKGGDTGELFF
TRBJ2-7 few - TRBV6-4 TGTGCCAGCAGTGAGCAGGGGCTGCCCACCTGCGAGCAGTACTTC CASSEQGLPTCEQYF
TRBJ1-2 - - TRBV5-1 TGCGCCAGCAGCTTTAATGAGGGTACCTATGGCTACACCTTC CASSFNEGTYGYTF
TRBJ2-7 - - TRBV20-1 TGCAGTGCTAGAAAGGGTGGACCTCGCTACGAGCAGTACTTC CSARKGGPRYEQYF
TRBJ1-6 - - TRBV14 TGTGCCAGCAGCCAGCCCCCCGACGGCCTTAATCAGAATTCACCCCTCCACTTT CASSQPPDGLNQNSPLHF
TRBJ1-2 - - TRBV7-2 TGTGCCAGCAGCTTAGCAGACCCTGTTGATGGCTACACCTTC CASSLADPVDGYTF
TRBJ2-7 - - TRBV7-2 TGTGCCAGCAGGTCTCTAGGAAGCGAGCAGTACTTC CASRSLGSEQYF
TRBJ2-7 - - TRBV27 TGTGCCAGCAGTTTTGCGGGCTCCCAGGGGCAGTACTTC CASSFAGSQGQYF
TRBJ2-4 - - TRBV12-3/TRBV12-4 TGTGCCAGCAGCAATACAGTTGGGGGAAGTCAGTACTTC CASSNTVGGSQYF
TRBJ1-1 - - TRBV12-5 TGTGCTAGTGGTTTGGTCCCACTGAACACTGAAGCTTTCTTT CASGLVPLNTEAFF
TRBJ1-2 - TRBD1 TRBV27 TGTGCCAGCAGTACAGACAGGGAGGCTGGCTACACCTTC CASSTDREAGYTF
TRBJ2-3 - TRBD2 TRBV12-3/TRBV12-4 TGTGCCAGCAGTCCCGTAGCGGGGCTCACAGATACGCAGTATTTT CASSPVAGLTDTQYF
TRBJ2-7 - - TRBV12-3/TRBV12-4 TGTGCCAGCAGGCTTACCACCTACGAGCAGTACTTC CASRLTTYEQYF
TRBJ1-2 - - TRBV7-2 TGTGCCAGCAGCCAAGGTCTATTTCTAGGTGGCTACACCTTC CASSQGLFLGGYTF
TRBJ2-5 - - TRBV9 TGTGCCAGCGAGAAAGGGAACTCGCAAGAGACCCAGTACTTC CASEKGNSQETQYF
TRBJ2-7 - TRBD2 TRBV20-1 TGCAGTGCTAGTTATGTTGGCCCAGCGGGGGGGCCGAACGAGCAGTACTTC CSASYVGPAGGPNEQYF
TRBJ1-1 - - TRBV15 TGTGCCACCAGCGGAGTAGGTGGAACTGAAGCTTTCTTT CATSGVGGTEAFF
TRBJ2-1 - - TRBV20-1 TGCAGTGCTAGAGAGGGTGCTAGAGGAAGCTCCTACAATGAGCAGTTCTTC CSAREGARGSSYNEQFF
TRBJ2-5 few - TRBV25-1 TGTGCCAGCAGGAGCTCTGGGGGGGAGACCCAGTACTTC CASRSSGGETQYF
TRBJ2-7 - - TRBV6-1 TGTGCCAGCAGTGAAGTAGCCCCAAATGGGGTATACGAGCAGTACTTC CASSEVAPNGVYEQYF
TRBJ2-1 - - TRBV6-2/TRBV6-3 TGTGCCAGCTCCGCTATGGGTAGTGAGCAGTTCTTC CASSAMGSEQFF
TRBJ1-2 - - TRBV14 TGTGCCAGCAGCCAAGGTTCGGCGGAGGGTCAAACTAATGGCTACACCTTC CASSQGSAEGQTNGYTF
TRBJ2-4 few - TRBV2 TGTGCCAGCTCAACCATGGGGGCCTTAGTTCAGCAGTACTTC CASSTMGALVQQYF
TRBJ1-2 - - TRBV7-2 TGTGCCAGCAGCTTAGAAAGGATCAGCAACTATGGCTACACCTTC CASSLERISNYGYTF
TRBJ2-7 - TRBD2 TRBV20-1 TGCAGTGCCTATAGCCCTCCTCTAGCGGGGGGTTCCTACGAGCAGTACTTC CSAYSPPLAGGSYEQYF
TRBJ2-4 - TRBD2 TRBV2 TGTGCCAGCCGAGAGGTAGCGGGTTGGGGGGAAGCCAAAAACATTCAGTACTTC CASREVAGWGEAKNIQYF
TRBJ2-4 - - TRBV7-2 TGTGCCAGCAGCCCGACGAGTAAGTGGGACATTCAGTACTTC CASSPTSKWDIQYF
TRBJ2-5 few TRBD2 TRBV7-9 TGTGCCAGCAGCCAGGACGGGGGGTTCGTATCAGAGACCCAGTACTTC CASSQDGGFVSETQYF
TRBJ2-7 - TRBD2 TRBV20-1 TGCAGTGCTAGGCGACTAGCGGGGGCCTACAATGAGCAGTACTTC CSARRLAGAYNEQYF
TRBJ2-3 - TRBD2 TRBV20-1 TGCAGTGCCGAGGCCGGGACTAGTCTCACAGATACGCAGTATTTT CSAEAGTSLTDTQYF
TRBJ2-7 - - TRBV20-1 TGCAGTGCTAGAGATCGGTTGCGTCCCTACGAGCAGTACTTC CSARDRLRPYEQYF
TRBJ2-3 - TRBD2 TRBV4-3 TGCGCCAGCAGCCAAGATGCGGGGGCAGATACGCAGTATTTT CASSQDAGADTQYF
TRBJ1-1 many - TRBV27 TGTGCCAGCAGTTTTGCAATTAACACTGAAGCTTTCTTT CASSFAINTEAFF
TRBJ2-7 - - TRBV29-1 TGCAGCGTTCACGGAGGGGTCGACTACGAGCAGTACTTC CSVHGGVDYEQYF
TRBJ2-5 few - TRBV25-1 TGTGCCAGCAGTTCCCAAGTGGGGCTAGATCAAGAGACCCAGTACTTC CASSSQVGLDQETQYF
TRBJ2-1 - - TRBV29-1 TGCAGCGTTGGACCATGGAATGAGCAGTTCTTC CSVGPWNEQFF
TRBJ2-2 - - TRBV28 TGTGCCAGCAGTTTATTTCTCGGGGAGCTGTTTTTT CASSLFLGELFF
TRBJ2-6 few TRBD2 TRBV28 TGTGCCAGCAGCCCCGCGGGAGAATTCTCTGGGGCCAACGTCCTGACTTTC CASSPAGEFSGANVLTF
TRBJ1-4 - - TRBV27 TGTGCCAGCAGATCCATGACGGGGCCTAATGAAAAACTGTTTTTT CASRSMTGPNEKLFF
TRBJ2-1 few - TRBV7-9 TGTGCCAGCAGTCAAGATCAGTTTCAAACAGGTTACTCCTACAATGAGCAGTTCTTC CASSQDQFQTGYSYNEQFF
TRBJ1-2 - - TRBV12-3/TRBV12-4 TGTGCCAGCAGTTTAGAAAGGACGGTAGACTATGGCTACACCTTC CASSLERTVDYGYTF
TRBJ2-1 - - TRBV3-1 TGTGCCAGCAGCCAAGGGCCAGGGGAGGCTGAGCAGTTCTTC CASSQGPGEAEQFF
TRBJ1-5 - - TRBV7-9 TGTGCCAGCAGCTATGCGGGACATCAGCCCCAGCATTTT CASSYAGHQPQHF